Shown below are 3 T cell receptor beta chains from a single sample sequenced in a study of T cell responses to AZD1222 COVID-19 vaccine. Assay: immunoSEQ multiplex PCR; the TCRdb copy retains only in-frame clones and omits some. The data contain about 160,000 clones, less than 95% of them seen just once; the ten biggest clones take up over 1.2%. The specimen was peripheral blood, collected on day 0 of AZD1222 vaccination. Source of these receptors: an adult in good health.

The chain recombines TRBV19 with TRBJ1-4; D perhaps matches TRBD1 (5 bases). Germline V gives CDR1 LNHDA, CDR2 SQIVND (reference sequence). V was shortened by 8 bases and J by 3 bases, with 10 bases between the two germline ends. CDR3 size: 13 residues. The CDR3 is CASHRGSNEKLFF. In DNA, the CDR3 is TGTGCCAGTCATAGGGGATCTAATGAAAAACTGTTTTTT.

The genes are TRBV4-3 and TRBJ2-3, with 9 bases that match TRBD2. The length of the CDR3 is 17 residues. V was clipped by 0 bases and J by 1 base; unmatched bases: 5. Germline CDR1 reads LGHNA; CDR2 reads YSLEER. As DNA, the CDR3 is TGCGCCAGCAGCCAAGACTCTCAGCGGGGGGGCACAGATACGCAGTATTTT. Protein: CASSQDSQRGGTDTQYF.

The chain couples TRBV9 to TRBJ2-1; no definite D call. Germline CDR1 and CDR2: SGDLS and YYNGEE. The length of the CDR3 is 13 residues. V was pared by 3 bases and J by 4 bases, with 8 bases between. CDR3 in DNA: TGTGCCAGCAGCGGTGGCGGATACAATGAGCAGTTCTTC. Translation: CASSGGGYNEQFF.